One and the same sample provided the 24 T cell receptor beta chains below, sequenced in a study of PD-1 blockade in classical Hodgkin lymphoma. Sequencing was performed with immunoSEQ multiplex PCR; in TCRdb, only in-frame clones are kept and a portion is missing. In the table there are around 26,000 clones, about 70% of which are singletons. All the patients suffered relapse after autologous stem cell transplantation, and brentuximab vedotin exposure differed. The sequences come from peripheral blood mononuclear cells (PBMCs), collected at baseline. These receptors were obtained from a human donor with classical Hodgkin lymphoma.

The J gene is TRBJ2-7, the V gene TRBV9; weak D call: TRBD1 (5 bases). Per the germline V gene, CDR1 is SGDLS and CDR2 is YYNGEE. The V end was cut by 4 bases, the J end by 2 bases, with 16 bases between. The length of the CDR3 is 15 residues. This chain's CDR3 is CASSQGVGHTYEQYF. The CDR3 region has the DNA TGTGCCAGCAGCCAAGGGGTAGGTCATACCTACGAGCAGTACTTC.

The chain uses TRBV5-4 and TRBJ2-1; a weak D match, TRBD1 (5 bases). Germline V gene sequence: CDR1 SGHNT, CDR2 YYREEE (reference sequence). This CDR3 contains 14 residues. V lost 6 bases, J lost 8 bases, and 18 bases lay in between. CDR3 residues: CASNYRGIRDEQFF. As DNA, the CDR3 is TGTGCCAGCAATTATAGGGGAATCCGCGATGAGCAGTTCTTC.

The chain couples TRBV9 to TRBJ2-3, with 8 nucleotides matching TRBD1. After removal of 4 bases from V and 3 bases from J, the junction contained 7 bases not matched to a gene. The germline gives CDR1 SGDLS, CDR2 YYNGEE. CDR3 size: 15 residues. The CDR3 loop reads CASSNRGSPTDTQYF. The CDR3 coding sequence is TGTGCCAGCAGCAACAGGGGGAGTCCGACAGATACGCAGTATTTT.

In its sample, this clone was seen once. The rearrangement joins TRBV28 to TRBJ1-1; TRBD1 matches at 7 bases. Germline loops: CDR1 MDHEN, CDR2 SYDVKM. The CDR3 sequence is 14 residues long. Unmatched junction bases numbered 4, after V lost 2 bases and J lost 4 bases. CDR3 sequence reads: CASSLPQGGTEAFF. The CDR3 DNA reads TGTGCCAGCAGTTTACCCCAGGGGGGCACTGAAGCTTTCTTT.

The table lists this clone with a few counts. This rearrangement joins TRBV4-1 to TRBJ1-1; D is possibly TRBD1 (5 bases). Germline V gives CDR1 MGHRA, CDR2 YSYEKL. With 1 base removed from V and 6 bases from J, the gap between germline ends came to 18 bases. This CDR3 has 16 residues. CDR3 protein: CASSQADIFREAEAFF. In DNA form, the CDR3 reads TGCGCCAGCAGCCAAGCGGATATTTTCAGGGAAGCTGAAGCTTTCTTT.

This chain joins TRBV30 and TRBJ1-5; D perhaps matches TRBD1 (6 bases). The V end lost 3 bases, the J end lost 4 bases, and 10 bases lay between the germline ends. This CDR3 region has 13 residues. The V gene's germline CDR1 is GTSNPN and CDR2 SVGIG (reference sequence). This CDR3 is CAWSTGRNQPQHF. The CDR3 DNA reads TGTGCCTGGAGCACAGGGAGAAATCAGCCCCAGCATTTT.

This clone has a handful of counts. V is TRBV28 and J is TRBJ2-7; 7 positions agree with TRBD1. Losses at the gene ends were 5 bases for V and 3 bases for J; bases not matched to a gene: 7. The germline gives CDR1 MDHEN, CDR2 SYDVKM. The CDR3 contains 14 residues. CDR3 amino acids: CASSPTGPYYEQYF. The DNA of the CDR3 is TGTGCCAGCAGTCCGACAGGGCCTTACTACGAGCAGTACTTC.

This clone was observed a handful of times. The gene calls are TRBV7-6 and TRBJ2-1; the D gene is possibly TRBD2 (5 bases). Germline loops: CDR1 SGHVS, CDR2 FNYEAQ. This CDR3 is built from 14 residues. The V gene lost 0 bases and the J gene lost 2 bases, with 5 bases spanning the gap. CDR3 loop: CASSLAGTYNEQFF. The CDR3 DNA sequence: TGTGCCAGCAGCTTAGCCGGGACCTACAATGAGCAGTTCTTC.

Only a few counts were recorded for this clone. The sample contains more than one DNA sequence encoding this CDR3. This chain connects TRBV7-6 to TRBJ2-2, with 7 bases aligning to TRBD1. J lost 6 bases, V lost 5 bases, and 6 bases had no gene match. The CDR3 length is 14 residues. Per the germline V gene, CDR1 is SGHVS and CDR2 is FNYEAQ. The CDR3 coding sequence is TGTGCCAGCAGCGCCTCAGGGGGTGCCGGGGAGCTGTTTTTT. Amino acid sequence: CASSASGGAGELFF. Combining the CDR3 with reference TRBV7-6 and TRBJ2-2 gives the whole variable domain GAGVSQSPRYKVTKRGQDVALRCDPISGHVSLYWYRQALGQGPEFLTYFNYEAQQDKSGLPNDRFSAERPEGSISTLTIQRTEQRDSAMYRCASSASGGAGELFFGEGSRLTVL.

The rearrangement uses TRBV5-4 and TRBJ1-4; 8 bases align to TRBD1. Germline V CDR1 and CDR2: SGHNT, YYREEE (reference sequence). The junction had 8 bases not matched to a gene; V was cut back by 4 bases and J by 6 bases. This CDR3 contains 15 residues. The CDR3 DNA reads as TGTGCCAGCAGCCGCGTTCCGGACAGGGATGAAAAACTGTTTTTT. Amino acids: CASSRVPDRDEKLFF.

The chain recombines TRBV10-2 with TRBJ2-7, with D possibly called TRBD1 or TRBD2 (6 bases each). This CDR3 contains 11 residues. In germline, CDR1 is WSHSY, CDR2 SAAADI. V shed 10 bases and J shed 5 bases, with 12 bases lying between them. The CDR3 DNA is TGCGCCACCAGGAGGGGGGACGAGCAGTACTTC. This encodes CATRRGDEQYF.

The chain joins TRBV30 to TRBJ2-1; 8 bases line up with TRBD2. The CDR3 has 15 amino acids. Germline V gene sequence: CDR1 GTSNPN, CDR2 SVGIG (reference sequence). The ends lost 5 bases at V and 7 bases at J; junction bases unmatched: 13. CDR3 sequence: CAWETLGAGGNEQFF. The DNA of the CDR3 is TGTGCCTGGGAGACCTTAGGCGCGGGGGGAAATGAGCAGTTCTTC.

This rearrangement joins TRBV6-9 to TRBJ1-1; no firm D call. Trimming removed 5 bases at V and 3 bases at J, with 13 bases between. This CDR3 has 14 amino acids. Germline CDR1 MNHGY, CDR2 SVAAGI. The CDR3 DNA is TGTGCCAGCAGTACTCATAAATTCGACACTGAAGCTTTCTTT. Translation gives CASSTHKFDTEAFF.

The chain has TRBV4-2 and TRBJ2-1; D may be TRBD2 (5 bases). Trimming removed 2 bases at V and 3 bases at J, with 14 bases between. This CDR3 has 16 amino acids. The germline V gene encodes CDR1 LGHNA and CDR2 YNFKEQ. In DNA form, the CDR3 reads TGTGCCAGCAGCCAATCGGGAACTAGTAGCTACAATGAGCAGTTCTTC. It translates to CASSQSGTSSYNEQFF.

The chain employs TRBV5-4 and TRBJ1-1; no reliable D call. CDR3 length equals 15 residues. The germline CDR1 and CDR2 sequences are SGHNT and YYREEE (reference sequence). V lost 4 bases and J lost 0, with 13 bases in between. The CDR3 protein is CASSHGTQMNTEAFF. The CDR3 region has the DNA TGTGCCAGCAGCCATGGAACCCAGATGAACACTGAAGCTTTCTTT.

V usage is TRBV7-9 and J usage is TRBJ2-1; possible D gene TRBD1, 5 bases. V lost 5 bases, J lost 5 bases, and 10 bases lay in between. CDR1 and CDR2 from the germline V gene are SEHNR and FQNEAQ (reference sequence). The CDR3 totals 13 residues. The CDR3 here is CASSTTGDNEQFF. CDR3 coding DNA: TGTGCCAGCAGCACAACAGGTGACAATGAGCAGTTCTTC. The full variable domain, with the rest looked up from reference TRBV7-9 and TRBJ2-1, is DTGVSQNPRHKITKRGQNVTFRCDPISEHNRLYWYRQTLGQGPEFLTYFQNEAQLEKSRLLSDRFSAERPKGSFSTLEIQRTEQGDSAMYLCASSTTGDNEQFFGPGTRLTVL.

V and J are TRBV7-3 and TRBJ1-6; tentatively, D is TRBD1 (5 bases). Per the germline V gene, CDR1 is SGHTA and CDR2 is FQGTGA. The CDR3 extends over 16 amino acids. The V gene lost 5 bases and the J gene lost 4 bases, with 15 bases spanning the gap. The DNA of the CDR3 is TGTGCCAGCAGCCACCCAGGGAGAAGATATAATTCACCCCTCCACTTT. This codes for CASSHPGRRYNSPLHF.

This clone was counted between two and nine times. This CDR3 is CSVMVAGELFF. The CDR3 bases are TGCAGCGTTATGGTGGCCGGGGAGCTGTTTTTT. The gene calls are TRBV29-1 and TRBJ2-2; D is unclear. The germline CDR1 and CDR2 sequences are SQVTM and ANQGSEA. The CDR3 extends over 11 amino acids. Between the trimmed V and J ends, which lost 5 bases and 6 bases, there was a span of 7 bases.

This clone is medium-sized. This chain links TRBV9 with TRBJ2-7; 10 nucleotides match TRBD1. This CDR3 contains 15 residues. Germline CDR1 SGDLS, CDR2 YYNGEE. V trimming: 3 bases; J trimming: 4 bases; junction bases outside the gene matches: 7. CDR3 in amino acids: CASSASGDRGYEQYF. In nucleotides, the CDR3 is TGTGCCAGCAGCGCTAGTGGGGACAGGGGTTACGAGCAGTACTTC.

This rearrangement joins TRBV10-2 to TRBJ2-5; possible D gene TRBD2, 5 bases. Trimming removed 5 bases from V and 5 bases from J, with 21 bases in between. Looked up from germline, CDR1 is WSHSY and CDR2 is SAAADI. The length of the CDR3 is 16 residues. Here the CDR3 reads CASSPTSGPGGETQYF. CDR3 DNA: TGCGCCAGCAGTCCTACCTCAGGCCCCGGCGGGGAGACCCAGTACTTC.

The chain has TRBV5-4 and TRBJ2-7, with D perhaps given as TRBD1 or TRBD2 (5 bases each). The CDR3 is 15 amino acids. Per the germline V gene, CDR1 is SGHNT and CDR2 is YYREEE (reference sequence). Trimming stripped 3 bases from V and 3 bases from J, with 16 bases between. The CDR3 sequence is CASSWAGRGHYEQYF. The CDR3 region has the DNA TGTGCCAGCAGCTGGGCAGGGAGAGGGCACTACGAGCAGTACTTC.

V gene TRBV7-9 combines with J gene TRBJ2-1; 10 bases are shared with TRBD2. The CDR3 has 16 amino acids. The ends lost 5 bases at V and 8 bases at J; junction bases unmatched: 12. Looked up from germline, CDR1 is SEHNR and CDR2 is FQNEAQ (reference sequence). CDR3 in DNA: TGTGCCAGCAGCCCCCTTGCGGGACTAGCGTACGATGAGCAGTTCTTC. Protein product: CASSPLAGLAYDEQFF. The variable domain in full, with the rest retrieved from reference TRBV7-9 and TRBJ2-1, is DTGVSQNPRHKITKRGQNVTFRCDPISEHNRLYWYRQTLGQGPEFLTYFQNEAQLEKSRLLSDRFSAERPKGSFSTLEIQRTEQGDSAMYLCASSPLAGLAYDEQFFGPGTRLTVL.

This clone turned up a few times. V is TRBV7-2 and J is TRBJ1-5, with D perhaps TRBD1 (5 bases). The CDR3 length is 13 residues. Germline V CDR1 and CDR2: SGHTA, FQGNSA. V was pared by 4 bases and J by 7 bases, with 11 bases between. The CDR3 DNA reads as TGTGCCAGCAGCTCCGGGACGTCGCAGCCCCAGCATTTT. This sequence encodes CASSSGTSQPQHF.

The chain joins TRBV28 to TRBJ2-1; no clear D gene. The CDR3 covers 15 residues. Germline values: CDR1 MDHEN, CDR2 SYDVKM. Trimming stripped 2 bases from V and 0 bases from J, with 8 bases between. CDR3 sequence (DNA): TGTGCCAGCAGTTTAGTCACTGGCTCCTACAATGAGCAGTTCTTC. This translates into CASSLVTGSYNEQFF.